Following are 6 T cell receptor beta chains from one sample sequenced in a study of blood T cells in healthy people across ages. A second PCR, run for about 7 to 12 cycles, used a sample-barcoded 5' primer plus a J-beta primer mix. TCRdb re-analysed the 5' RACE reads in MiXCR, keeping a single row per CDR3 protein. The data contain about 1.6 million distinct CDR3 sequences, about 31% of them singletons. Sequencing was carried out using blood. Receptors were obtained from a woman aged 25 to 45 in good health.

This clonotype was seen a handful of times. This rearrangement joins TRBV28 to TRBJ2-5; 10 nucleotides align to TRBD2. Losses at the gene ends were 8 bases for V and 5 bases for J; bases not matched to a gene: 5. The CDR3 consists of 13 residues. In germline, CDR1 is MDHEN, CDR2 SYDVKM. The CDR3 here is CASRRTSGETQYF. The CDR3 region has the DNA TGTGCCAGCCGAAGGACTAGCGGTGAGACCCAGTACTTC.

This clonotype was observed once. The rearrangement uses TRBV6-1 and TRBJ2-2; TRBD1 matches at 7 bases. This CDR3 is built from 14 residues. J lost 4 bases, V lost 9 bases, and 8 bases had no gene match. The germline V gene encodes CDR1 MNHNS and CDR2 SASEGT. CDR3 amino acids: CASFRQGATGELFF. The DNA for the CDR3 is TGTGCCAGTTTTCGACAGGGAGCCACCGGGGAGCTGTTTTTT.

This chain connects TRBV21-1 to TRBJ2-3; TRBD1, as called in the table, went unchecked against the DNA. TRBV21-1 has pseudogene status. The CDR3 sequence is 18 residues long. The CDR3 DNA follows: TGTGCCAGCAGCAATCACGACCGGGACATTATTAGCACAGATACGCAGTATTTT. Translated, it gives CASSNHDRDIISTDTQYF.

The rearrangement uses TRBV30 and TRBJ2-1; D is ambiguous. This CDR3 is built from 12 residues. Germline CDR1 GTSNPN, CDR2 SVGIG (reference sequence). The V gene lost 3 bases and the J gene lost 6 bases, with 9 bases spanning the gap. The CDR3 here is CAWRAPPNEQFF. The CDR3 nucleotides read TGTGCCTGGAGAGCCCCTCCCAATGAGCAGTTCTTC. The full variable domain, in which reference TRBV30 and TRBJ2-1 provide the parts outside the CDR3, is SQTIHQWPATLVQPVGSPLSLECTVEGTSNPNLYWYRQAAGRGLQLLFYSVGIGQISSEVPQNLSASRPQDRQFILSSKKLLLSDSGFYLCAWRAPPNEQFFGPGTRLTVL.

To note about this clonotype: One base away lies a much larger clone, so this may be a sequencing read error. The gene calls are TRBV5-1 and TRBJ2-1; D gene unclear. CDR3 length equals 15 residues. Germline V CDR1 and CDR2: SGHRS, YFSETQ. In DNA form, the CDR3 reads TGCGCCAGCAGCTTGGATGGTAGTCCCTACTACGAGCAGGACTTC. It translates to CASSLDGSPYYEQDF.

This clonotype turned up a few times. This chain connects TRBV21-1 to TRBJ2-7; the D call of TRBD1 is as the table states it, not checked on the DNA. TRBV21-1 is termed a pseudogene. The CDR3 extends over 15 amino acids. The CDR3 DNA reads as TGTGCCAGCCCAGAAGCCCGGGACCCCCACTACGAGCAGTACTTC. Its protein is CASPEARDPHYEQYF.